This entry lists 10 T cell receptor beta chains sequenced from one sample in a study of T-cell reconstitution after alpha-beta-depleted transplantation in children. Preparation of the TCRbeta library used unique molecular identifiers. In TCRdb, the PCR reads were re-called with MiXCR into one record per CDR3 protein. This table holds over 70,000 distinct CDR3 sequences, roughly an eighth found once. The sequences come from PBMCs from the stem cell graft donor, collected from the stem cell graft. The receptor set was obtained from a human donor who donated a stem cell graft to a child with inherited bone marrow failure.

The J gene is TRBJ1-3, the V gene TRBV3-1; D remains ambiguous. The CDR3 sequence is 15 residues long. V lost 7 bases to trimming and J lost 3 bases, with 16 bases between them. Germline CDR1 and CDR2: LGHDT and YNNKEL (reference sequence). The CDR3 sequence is CASNPSYMSGNTIYF. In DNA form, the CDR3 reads TGTGCCAGCAACCCTTCCTATATGAGTGGAAACACCATATATTTT.

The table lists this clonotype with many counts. In DNA, the CDR3 is TGCGCCAGCAGCCCGGGGGGGAACACTGAAGCTTTCTTT. This encodes CASSPGGNTEAFF. The V gene is TRBV5-1, the J gene TRBJ1-1; D might be TRBD1 (5 bases). The CDR3 runs to 13 residues. Trimming removed 4 bases at V and 1 base at J, with 8 bases between. Germline values: CDR1 SGHRS, CDR2 YFSETQ.

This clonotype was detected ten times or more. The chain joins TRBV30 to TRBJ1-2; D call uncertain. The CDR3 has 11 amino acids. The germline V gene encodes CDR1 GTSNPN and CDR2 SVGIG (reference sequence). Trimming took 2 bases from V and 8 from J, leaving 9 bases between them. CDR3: CAWSWEGGYTF. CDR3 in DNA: TGTGCCTGGAGTTGGGAAGGGGGCTACACCTTC.

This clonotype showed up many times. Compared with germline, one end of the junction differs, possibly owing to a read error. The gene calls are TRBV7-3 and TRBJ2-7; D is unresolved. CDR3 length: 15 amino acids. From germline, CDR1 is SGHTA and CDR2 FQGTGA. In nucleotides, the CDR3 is TGTGCCAGCAGCTTACGACCCAGCCCCTCCTACGAGAAGTACTTC. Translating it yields CASSLRPSPSYEKYF.

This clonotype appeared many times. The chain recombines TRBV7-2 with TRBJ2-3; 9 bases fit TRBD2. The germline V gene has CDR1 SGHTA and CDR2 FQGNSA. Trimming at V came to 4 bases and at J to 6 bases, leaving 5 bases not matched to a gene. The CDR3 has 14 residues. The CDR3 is CASSWGTSPDTQYF. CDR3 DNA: TGTGCCAGCAGCTGGGGGACTAGCCCGGATACGCAGTATTTT.

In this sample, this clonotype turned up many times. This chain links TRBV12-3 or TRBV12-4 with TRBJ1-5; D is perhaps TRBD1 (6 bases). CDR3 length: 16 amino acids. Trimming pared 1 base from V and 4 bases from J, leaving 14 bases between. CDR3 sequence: CASSLGGNRANQPQHF. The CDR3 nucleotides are TGTGCCAGCAGTTTAGGAGGAAACAGGGCTAATCAGCCCCAGCATTTT.

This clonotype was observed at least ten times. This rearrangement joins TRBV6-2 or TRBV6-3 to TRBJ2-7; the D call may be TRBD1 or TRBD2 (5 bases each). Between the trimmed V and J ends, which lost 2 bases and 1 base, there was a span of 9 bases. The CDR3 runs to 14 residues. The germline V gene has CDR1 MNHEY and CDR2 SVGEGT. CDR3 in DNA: TGTGCCAGCAGTTACCGGGACGTATCCTACGAGCAGTACTTC. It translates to CASSYRDVSYEQYF.

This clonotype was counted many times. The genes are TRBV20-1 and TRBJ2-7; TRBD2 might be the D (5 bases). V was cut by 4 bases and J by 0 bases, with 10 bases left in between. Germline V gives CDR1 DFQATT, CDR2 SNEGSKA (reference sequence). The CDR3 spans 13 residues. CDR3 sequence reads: CSAIRDDSYEQYF. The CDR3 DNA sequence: TGCAGTGCTATCCGGGATGACTCCTACGAGCAGTACTTC.

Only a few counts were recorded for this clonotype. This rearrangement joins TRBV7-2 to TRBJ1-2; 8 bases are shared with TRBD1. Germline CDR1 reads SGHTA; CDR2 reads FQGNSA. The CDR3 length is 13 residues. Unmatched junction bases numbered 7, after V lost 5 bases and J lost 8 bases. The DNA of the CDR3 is TGTGCCAGCAGCCTCGGACAGGGCGAAGGCTACACCTTC. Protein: CASSLGQGEGYTF.

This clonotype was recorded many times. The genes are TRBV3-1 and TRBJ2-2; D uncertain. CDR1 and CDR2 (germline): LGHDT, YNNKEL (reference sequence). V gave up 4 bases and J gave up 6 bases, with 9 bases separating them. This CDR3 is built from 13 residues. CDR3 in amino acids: CASSPRAAGELFF. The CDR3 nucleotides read TGTGCCAGCAGCCCTCGTGCTGCCGGGGAGCTGTTTTTT.